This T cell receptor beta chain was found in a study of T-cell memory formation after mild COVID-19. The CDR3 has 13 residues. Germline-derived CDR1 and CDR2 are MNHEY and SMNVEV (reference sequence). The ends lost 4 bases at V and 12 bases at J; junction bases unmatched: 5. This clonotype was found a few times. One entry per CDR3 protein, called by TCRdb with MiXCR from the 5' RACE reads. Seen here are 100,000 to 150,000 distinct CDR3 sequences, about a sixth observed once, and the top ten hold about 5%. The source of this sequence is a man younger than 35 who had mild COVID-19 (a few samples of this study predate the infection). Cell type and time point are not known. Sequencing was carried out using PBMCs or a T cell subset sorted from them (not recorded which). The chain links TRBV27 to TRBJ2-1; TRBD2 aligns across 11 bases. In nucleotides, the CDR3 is TGTGCCAGCAGTTCCACTAGCGGGGGTACGCAGTTCTTC. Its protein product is CASSSTSGGTQFF.